Listed here are 2 T cell receptor beta chains from one sample, sequenced in a study of shared clonotypes between healthy human individuals. The protocol was immunoSEQ multiplex PCR, while the TCRdb copy is restricted to in-frame clones and leaves out a portion. This sample carries 2 million to 3 million clones, about 92% of them seen once, and the ten largest clones take over 0.12%. Specimen: naive CD4+ T cells sorted from blood. Subset specified: CD45RA+ positively selected. The origin of the receptors is a man aged 18 to 30 in good health.

With regard to this clone: This same CDR3 is encoded by further DNA sequences in the sample. The CDR3: CASSLNRGETQYF. The CDR3 DNA follows: TGTGCCAGCAGTCTCAACAGGGGGGAGACCCAGTACTTC. The chain employs TRBV6-1 and TRBJ2-5; 8 bases agree with TRBD1. The CDR3 covers 13 residues. V lost 5 bases to trimming and J lost 5 bases; unmatched junction nucleotides: 4. The V gene's germline CDR1 is MNHNS and CDR2 SASEGT.

This chain connects TRBV5-1 to TRBJ1-1; TRBD1 agrees at 9 bases. Losses at the gene ends were 3 bases for V and 5 bases for J; bases not matched to a gene: 11. Germline values: CDR1 SGHRS, CDR2 YFSETQ. This CDR3 is 16 amino acids long. The CDR3 sequence is CASSWGATGGVTEAFF. CDR3 in DNA: TGCGCCAGCAGCTGGGGTGCAACAGGGGGCGTTACTGAAGCTTTCTTT.